This T cell receptor beta chain was recorded in a study of T cell repertoires in cytomegalovirus infection. Study context: Matching HLA type, along with CMV infection, was indicated by public TCR beta signatures.

V gave up 2 bases and J gave up 6 bases, with 17 bases separating them. This CDR3 is 15 amino acids long. Looked up from germline, CDR1 is DFQATT and CDR2 is SNEGSKA (reference sequence). The table lists this clonotype with many counts. TCRdb re-called the reads through MiXCR, storing one row per CDR3 protein. The top ten clones hold about 6.5% of a sample with under 250,000 distinct CDR3 sequences, 6% to 8% of them seen once. The sequenced sample was PBMCs. This chain links TRBV20-1 with TRBJ1-5, with D unresolved. The sequence was collected from a human donor in good health (CMV status not recorded). Some clones in this sample may be carry-over from other donors' samples. CDR3 sequence reads: CSARRMSSESQPQHF. CDR3 DNA sequence: TGCAGTGCTAGAAGGATGTCCTCGGAAAGTCAGCCCCAGCATTTT.